This T cell receptor beta chain was identified during a study of regulatory T cells in long-lasting Graves disease. Whole-study findings and limits: Less diverse TCR repertoires were seen in persistent Graves' patients than in newly diagnosed ones. Public clonotype sharing was higher in persistent than newly diagnosed patients. When disease was persistent, TRBV28, TRBJ1-2 and TRBJ2-5 were the favored segments.

As for time point: newly diagnosed GD, antithyroid drugs for less than 3 months. TCR sequences were obtained from RNA taken from PBMCs. Arm-PCR of CDR3 regions with iRepertoire HTBI primers generated TCR beta libraries. TCRdb used MiXCR to reprocess the multiplex PCR reads, holding one entry per CDR3 protein. The sample contains about 540,000 distinct CDR3 sequences, approximately 12% of which appear only once. Germline loops: CDR1 SGHTA, CDR2 FQGNSA. The CDR3 runs to 13 residues. Remarks on this clonotype: Its antigen is not known. A far larger clone is off by one base, so a read error is likely.

These same data were also listed under a study on T cells in Graves' hyperthyroidism and ophthalmopathy. That work contributes: The TCR CDR3 was amplified in a first-round RT-PCR using the HTBI primer set.

This chain connects TRBV7-2 to TRBJ1-4; D not certain. Judging by the DNA end, TRBJ1-6 fits better; the J call may be wrong. The origin of this receptor is a young man with Graves disease. Sequencing used peripheral blood mononuclear cells (PBMCs), obtained at new diagnosis, from a patient treated with antithyroid drugs. Here the CDR3 reads CASQAGSNSPLHF. CDR3 in DNA: TGTGCCTCTCAGGCCGGGTCCAATTCACCCCTCCACTTT.